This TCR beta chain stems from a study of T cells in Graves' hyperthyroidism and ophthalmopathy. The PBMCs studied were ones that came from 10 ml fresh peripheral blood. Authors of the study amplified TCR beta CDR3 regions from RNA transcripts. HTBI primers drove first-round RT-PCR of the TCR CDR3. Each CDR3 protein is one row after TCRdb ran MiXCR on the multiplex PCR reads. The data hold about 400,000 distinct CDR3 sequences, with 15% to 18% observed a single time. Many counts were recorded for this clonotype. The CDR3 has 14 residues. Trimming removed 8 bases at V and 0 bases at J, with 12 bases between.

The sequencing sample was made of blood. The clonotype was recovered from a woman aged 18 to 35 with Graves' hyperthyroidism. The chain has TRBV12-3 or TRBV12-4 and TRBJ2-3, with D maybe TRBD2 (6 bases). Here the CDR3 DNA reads TGTGCCAGCCGGCCCGGGACTAGCACAGATACGCAGTATTTT. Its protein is CASRPGTSTDTQYF.